This TCR beta chain was sequenced in a study of shared clonotypes between healthy human individuals. Across the study: Plates per donor: three CD4 naive, three CD4 memory, two CD8 naive, one CD8 memory.

This was a deep-level run. Clones were sequenced by immunoSEQ multiplex PCR, and TCRdb holds only the in-frame ones, with some missing. This table has almost 700,000 clones, just over 90% appearing once. To note about this clone: Its antigen is not identified.

Findings and limits, study-wide: Genetic and exposure-history diversity was limited by the small donor number.

Naivety among CD8 cells was defined by CD45RO negativity and positive CCR7 selection, thereby excluding terminally differentiated effector memory CD45RA+ cells. Caucasian adults residing in Nashville, Tennessee made up all the donors. Germline assignment: CDR1 MGHRA and CDR2 YSYEKL. This CDR3 is 15 amino acids long. V lost 3 bases and J 7 bases, leaving 19 bases between the germline ends. The sequencing sample was made of naive CD8+ T cells sorted from blood. This TCR derives from a young man in good health. The gene calls are TRBV4-1 and TRBJ2-7; D is possibly TRBD2 (6 bases). The CDR3 loop is CASSHRLAGSLEQYF. DNA for the CDR3: TGCGCCAGCAGCCACCGACTGGCGGGAAGTCTGGAGCAGTACTTC.